These 4 T cell receptor beta chains came from one sample sequenced in a study. TCRdb re-derived calls from the 5' RACE reads in MiXCR, one entry per CDR3 protein. The sample includes roughly 55,000 distinct CDR3 sequences, 24% of them seen just once. Sequencing input: tumor-infiltrating naive CD4+ T cells sorted from the breast tumor. Subset of the sample: naive CD4+ T cells, CD4+CD45RA+CD25-. The source is a female donor with breast cancer.

This chain uses TRBV7-8 with TRBJ2-1, with 9 positions matching TRBD1. Trimming cost V 5 bases and J 7 bases; bases outside gene matches: 9. CDR1 and CDR2 from the germline V gene are SGHVS and FQNEAQ. The CDR3 contains 15 residues. CDR3 protein: CASSVQGAGWNEQFF. In DNA form, the CDR3 reads TGTGCCAGCAGCGTACAGGGGGCTGGTTGGAATGAGCAGTTCTTC.

This clonotype was counted between two and nine times. This chain links TRBV29-1 with TRBJ1-2; no clear D gene. Between the trimmed V and J ends, which lost 1 base and 5 bases, there was a span of 11 bases. Germline values: CDR1 SQVTM, CDR2 ANQGSEA. CDR3 size: 13 residues. The CDR3 nucleotides are TGCAGCGTTGAAGGGACTATCGGATATGGCTACACCTTC. Encoded protein: CSVEGTIGYGYTF.

This sequence joins TRBV4-1 and TRBJ2-7; D uncertain. Germline V CDR1 and CDR2: MGHRA, YSYEKL. V was cut by 5 bases and J by 5 bases, with 10 bases left in between. This CDR3 has 12 residues. CDR3 sequence (DNA): TGCGCCAGCAGCAAGGTGGGGAACGAGCAGTACTTC. As protein: CASSKVGNEQYF.

There are many counts of this clonotype. The chain couples TRBV11-2 to TRBJ2-5; no reliable D call. The CDR3 runs to 13 residues. Germline loops: CDR1 SGHAT, CDR2 FQNNGV. V shed 3 bases and J shed 4 bases, with 9 bases lying between them. CDR3 nucleotide sequence: TGTGCCAGCAGCTTCTCTAGAAGAGAGACCCAGTACTTC. It is translated as CASSFSRRETQYF.